The rows below give T cell receptor beta chains drawn from one sample of a study of blood T cells in healthy people across ages. TCRdb reprocessed the 5' RACE reads with MiXCR, giving one entry per CDR3 protein. The sample consists of roughly 800,000 distinct CDR3 sequences, roughly 64% of them appearing once. The sample taken for sequencing was blood. The receptors were gathered from a man younger than 45 in good health. The CDR3 runs from the conserved cysteine through the conserved F or W. A D gene is named only where the DNA matches it firmly. Expanded clones are given a class, and other clones once, few, many or no size at all.

j_call: TRBJ2-4; clone_size: .; d_call: TRBD2; v_call: TRBV7-2; cdr3_nt: TGTGCCAGCAGCGTTACTAGCGGGAGCCAAAACATTCAGTACTTC; cdr3_aa: CASSVTSGSQNIQYF
j_call: TRBJ1-1; clone_size: .; d_call: .; v_call: TRBV28; cdr3_nt: TGTGCCAGCAGTTCAATAGGGCTCCTGAACACTGAAGCTTTCTTT; cdr3_aa: CASSSIGLLNTEAFF
j_call: TRBJ2-7; clone_size: few; d_call: TRBD1; v_call: TRBV10-3; cdr3_nt: TGTGCCATCAGTGGGGGACAGGGGGTCACCTACGAGCAGTACTTC; cdr3_aa: CAISGGQGVTYEQYF
j_call: TRBJ2-1; clone_size: few; d_call: .; v_call: TRBV9; cdr3_nt: TGTGCCAGCAGCGTAGCCGGGACATTAACGTACAATGAGCAGTTCTTC; cdr3_aa: CASSVAGTLTYNEQFF
j_call: TRBJ2-1; clone_size: .; d_call: .; v_call: TRBV5-1; cdr3_nt: TGCGCCAGCAGGATGATTTCGAGCTCCTACAATGAGCAGTTCTTC; cdr3_aa: CASRMISSSYNEQFF
j_call: TRBJ2-1; clone_size: .; d_call: TRBD2; v_call: TRBV20-1; cdr3_nt: TGCAGTGCTAGGGGACTAGCGGGGGGCCTCTCCTACAATGAGCAGTTCTTC; cdr3_aa: CSARGLAGGLSYNEQFF
j_call: TRBJ2-3; clone_size: .; d_call: .; v_call: TRBV30; cdr3_nt: TGTGCCCCCTTTAGGGAGATTGGAGATACGCAGTATTTT; cdr3_aa: CAPFREIGDTQYF
j_call: TRBJ2-3; clone_size: .; d_call: .; v_call: TRBV4-2; cdr3_nt: TGTGCCAGCAGCCCTACTCCGGGGGAGGCAGGGCGCACAGATACGCAGTATTTT; cdr3_aa: CASSPTPGEAGRTDTQYF
j_call: TRBJ2-5; clone_size: many; d_call: TRBD2; v_call: TRBV7-2; cdr3_nt: TGTGCCAGCAGACTTAGCGGGGGGGCGGAGACCCAGTACTTC; cdr3_aa: CASRLSGGAETQYF
j_call: TRBJ2-5; clone_size: few; d_call: .; v_call: TRBV20-1; cdr3_nt: TGCAGTGCTAGAGGGGATAAACAAGAGACCCAGTACTTC; cdr3_aa: CSARGDKQETQYF
j_call: TRBJ2-3; clone_size: .; d_call: TRBD2; v_call: TRBV6-2/TRBV6-3; cdr3_nt: TGTGCCAGCAGCACCGCCGACCGATCGAACGTAGCGGGGCGAGGTGAAAACACAGATACGCAGTATTTT; cdr3_aa: CASSTADRSNVAGRGENTDTQYF
j_call: TRBJ2-5; clone_size: .; d_call: TRBD2; v_call: TRBV5-1; cdr3_nt: TGCGCCAGCAGTCCAGGATCCGTGGGAGCGGGAGTGGGAGAGCAGTACTTC; cdr3_aa: CASSPGSVGAGVGEQYF
j_call: TRBJ2-7; clone_size: few; d_call: TRBD2; v_call: TRBV20-1; cdr3_nt: TGCAGTGCCGAAGGAAGAGGACTAGCCGATACCTACGAGCAGTACTTC; cdr3_aa: CSAEGRGLADTYEQYF
j_call: TRBJ2-7; clone_size: few; d_call: .; v_call: TRBV20-1; cdr3_nt: TGCAGTGCTAGAGCGGGACATCTCTCCTACGAGCAGTACTTC; cdr3_aa: CSARAGHLSYEQYF
j_call: TRBJ1-5; clone_size: .; d_call: .; v_call: TRBV10-3; cdr3_nt: TGTGCCATCAGCGATCCGGGGCAACGAAATCAGCCCCAGCATTTT; cdr3_aa: CAISDPGQRNQPQHF
j_call: TRBJ2-3; clone_size: once; d_call: .; v_call: TRBV6-5; cdr3_nt: TGTGCCAGCAGTTACTCAGTGGCGCTTACCACAGATACGCAGTATTTT; cdr3_aa: CASSYSVALTTDTQYF
j_call: TRBJ2-2; clone_size: .; d_call: TRBD2; v_call: TRBV29-1; cdr3_nt: TGCAGCGTTGGAAGAGGGAGGGCGAACACCGGGGAGCTGTTTTTT; cdr3_aa: CSVGRGRANTGELFF
j_call: TRBJ2-1; clone_size: once; d_call: TRBD2; v_call: TRBV20-1; cdr3_nt: TGCAGTGCTAGAGATCCCCGGGAGGGTCCCTACAATGAGCAGTTCTTC; cdr3_aa: CSARDPREGPYNEQFF
j_call: TRBJ2-1; clone_size: .; d_call: .; v_call: TRBV6-2/TRBV6-3; cdr3_nt: TGTGCCAACAGTTCCCTGCGGTACAATGAGCAGTTCTTC; cdr3_aa: CANSSLRYNEQFF
j_call: TRBJ2-1; clone_size: .; d_call: TRBD2; v_call: TRBV29-1; cdr3_nt: TGCAGCGCCAGGACTAGCGGGATCTCCCACAATGAGCAGTTCTTC; cdr3_aa: CSARTSGISHNEQFF
j_call: TRBJ1-4; clone_size: .; d_call: .; v_call: TRBV18; cdr3_nt: TGTGCCAGCTCTAAGACTGCAACTAATGAAAAACTGTTTTTT; cdr3_aa: CASSKTATNEKLFF
j_call: TRBJ2-7; clone_size: .; d_call: TRBD2; v_call: TRBV6-1; cdr3_nt: TGTGCCAGCACTACTTTGGCGGGGAGACTAGCGGGAGATGAGCAGTACTTC; cdr3_aa: CASTTLAGRLAGDEQYF
j_call: TRBJ2-1; clone_size: few; d_call: .; v_call: TRBV29-1; cdr3_nt: TGCAGCTTCGTAAGCGGGAATGAGCAGTTCTTC; cdr3_aa: CSFVSGNEQFF
j_call: TRBJ2-5; clone_size: .; d_call: TRBD1; v_call: TRBV5-1; cdr3_nt: TGCGCCAGCAGACAACAGGGGTCGTACCAGCAGTACTTC; cdr3_aa: CASRQQGSYQQYF
j_call: TRBJ1-5; clone_size: .; d_call: .; v_call: TRBV5-5; cdr3_nt: TGTGCCAGCAGCTTGGATCTGGGGTGGCAGCCCCAGCATTTT; cdr3_aa: CASSLDLGWQPQHF
j_call: TRBJ1-2; clone_size: .; d_call: .; v_call: TRBV12-3/TRBV12-4; cdr3_nt: TGTGCCAGCAGGTCCGGGCGATATGGCTACACCTTC; cdr3_aa: CASRSGRYGYTF
j_call: TRBJ2-7; clone_size: .; d_call: TRBD2; v_call: TRBV28; cdr3_nt: TGTGCCAGCACGGGACTAGCGGGATCCTACGAGCAGTACTTC; cdr3_aa: CASTGLAGSYEQYF
j_call: TRBJ1-2; clone_size: .; d_call: .; v_call: TRBV6-6; cdr3_nt: TGTGCCAGCAGGGAGGGGTCGAGTGGCTACACCTTC; cdr3_aa: CASREGSSGYTF
j_call: TRBJ2-5; clone_size: .; d_call: .; v_call: TRBV18; cdr3_nt: TGTGCCAGCTCACAGACAGGAATCCAAGAGACCCAGTACTTC; cdr3_aa: CASSQTGIQETQYF
j_call: TRBJ2-2; clone_size: .; d_call: .; v_call: TRBV7-2; cdr3_nt: TGTGCCAGCAGACTACTACAGTCCACCGGGGAGCTGTTTTTT; cdr3_aa: CASRLLQSTGELFF
j_call: TRBJ2-5; clone_size: .; d_call: TRBD2; v_call: TRBV20-1; cdr3_nt: TGCAGTGCTAGTTTCGGGCTCGCCAGACTAGCGGGACACCAAGAGACCCAGTACTTC; cdr3_aa: CSASFGLARLAGHQETQYF
j_call: TRBJ2-1; clone_size: .; d_call: .; v_call: TRBV6-2/TRBV6-3; cdr3_nt: TGTGCCAGCAGTTCCATAGGGGGGGGGTACAATGAGCAGTTCTTC; cdr3_aa: CASSSIGGGYNEQFF
j_call: TRBJ2-1; clone_size: once; d_call: TRBD1; v_call: TRBV12-3/TRBV12-4; cdr3_nt: TGTGCCAGCAGTATATCCGGGACAGGGGATGAGCAGTTCTTC; cdr3_aa: CASSISGTGDEQFF
j_call: TRBJ1-2; clone_size: .; d_call: .; v_call: TRBV14; cdr3_nt: TGTGCCAGCAGCGCGGGGTTTCGTTATGGCTACACCTTC; cdr3_aa: CASSAGFRYGYTF
j_call: TRBJ2-7; clone_size: .; d_call: .; v_call: TRBV29-1; cdr3_nt: TGCAGCGTTGTCCGGGGCTCCTACGAGCAGTACTTC; cdr3_aa: CSVVRGSYEQYF
j_call: TRBJ1-1; clone_size: few; d_call: .; v_call: TRBV29-1; cdr3_nt: TGCAGCGTTGACAGGGGCCGGAACACTGAAGCTTTCTTT; cdr3_aa: CSVDRGRNTEAFF
j_call: TRBJ2-1; clone_size: .; d_call: TRBD2; v_call: TRBV27; cdr3_nt: TGTGCCAGCAGTCAACTAGCGGGAGGGCACAATGAGCAGTTCTTC; cdr3_aa: CASSQLAGGHNEQFF
j_call: TRBJ2-7; clone_size: .; d_call: .; v_call: TRBV27; cdr3_nt: TGTGCCAGCAGTTTAGCGGGGGCTAATTACGAGCAGTACTTC; cdr3_aa: CASSLAGANYEQYF
j_call: TRBJ1-5; clone_size: .; d_call: .; v_call: TRBV20-1; cdr3_nt: TGCAGTGCTCTCGAGGGGCCCTCCGGGGATCCCAATCAGCCCCAGCATTTT; cdr3_aa: CSALEGPSGDPNQPQHF
j_call: TRBJ1-2; clone_size: few; d_call: .; v_call: TRBV20-1; cdr3_nt: TGCAGTGCTTCGTTGGTGGGGGCGGCTGGCTACACCTTC; cdr3_aa: CSASLVGAAGYTF
j_call: TRBJ1-2; clone_size: few; d_call: .; v_call: TRBV7-8; cdr3_nt: TGTGCCAGCAGCCCCCGGGACACTAACTATGGCTACACCTTC; cdr3_aa: CASSPRDTNYGYTF
j_call: TRBJ1-2; clone_size: .; d_call: .; v_call: TRBV28; cdr3_nt: TGTGCCAGCGGCCCGGGGTCGGACTATGGCTACACCTTC; cdr3_aa: CASGPGSDYGYTF
j_call: TRBJ2-3; clone_size: .; d_call: .; v_call: TRBV5-1; cdr3_nt: TGCGCCAGCGGGCTAAAGCGAGAGGGGCAGTATTTT; cdr3_aa: CASGLKREGQYF
j_call: TRBJ2-4; clone_size: .; d_call: .; v_call: TRBV29-1; cdr3_nt: TGCAGCGCTTTGGGGGCCCAGGGACTAGCCAAAAACATTCAGTACTTC; cdr3_aa: CSALGAQGLAKNIQYF
j_call: TRBJ2-5; clone_size: .; d_call: .; v_call: TRBV4-3; cdr3_nt: TGCGCCAGCAGCCAAGAAGAGGGCCCTGCTGAGACCCAGTACTTC; cdr3_aa: CASSQEEGPAETQYF
j_call: TRBJ2-7; clone_size: .; d_call: TRBD2; v_call: TRBV12-3/TRBV12-4; cdr3_nt: TGTGCCAGCACCCCGGGACTAGGGGCCTATTACGAGCAGTACTTC; cdr3_aa: CASTPGLGAYYEQYF
j_call: TRBJ2-5; clone_size: .; d_call: .; v_call: TRBV3-1; cdr3_nt: TGTGCCAGCAGCCAAGATAGGGCAGTGAAAGAGACCCAGTACTTC; cdr3_aa: CASSQDRAVKETQYF
j_call: TRBJ2-3; clone_size: .; d_call: TRBD2; v_call: TRBV7-2; cdr3_nt: TGTGCCAGCGCAGGGACTAGCGGCACAGATACGCAGTATTTT; cdr3_aa: CASAGTSGTDTQYF
j_call: TRBJ2-7; clone_size: .; d_call: .; v_call: TRBV9; cdr3_nt: TGTGCCAGCAGCGTAGGGCCGGGGCTTGGTTACGAGCAGTACTTC; cdr3_aa: CASSVGPGLGYEQYF
j_call: TRBJ2-7; clone_size: .; d_call: .; v_call: TRBV11-2; cdr3_nt: TGTGCCAGCAACATTCGGGCAGGATCTTACGAGCAGTACTTC; cdr3_aa: CASNIRAGSYEQYF
j_call: TRBJ2-7; clone_size: .; d_call: .; v_call: TRBV5-1; cdr3_nt: TGCGCCAGCAGTACAGACAGTTACAATGAGCAGTACTTC; cdr3_aa: CASSTDSYNEQYF
j_call: TRBJ1-6; clone_size: .; d_call: TRBD1; v_call: TRBV20-1; cdr3_nt: TGCAGTGCTAGAGATCGGGAGACAGGGGACTCACCCCTCCACTTT; cdr3_aa: CSARDRETGDSPLHF
j_call: TRBJ2-7; clone_size: few; d_call: .; v_call: TRBV27; cdr3_nt: TGTGCCAGCAGTCGGGGAAGAACCTACGAGCAGTACTTC; cdr3_aa: CASSRGRTYEQYF
j_call: TRBJ1-2; clone_size: .; d_call: .; v_call: TRBV20-1; cdr3_nt: TGCAGTGCTAGTCCAGCCCTTAACTATGGCTACACCTTC; cdr3_aa: CSASPALNYGYTF
j_call: TRBJ1-4; clone_size: few; d_call: TRBD1; v_call: TRBV6-5; cdr3_nt: TGTGCCAGCAGCCACGGACAGGGTTTGACGGGTGAAAAACTGTTTTTT; cdr3_aa: CASSHGQGLTGEKLFF